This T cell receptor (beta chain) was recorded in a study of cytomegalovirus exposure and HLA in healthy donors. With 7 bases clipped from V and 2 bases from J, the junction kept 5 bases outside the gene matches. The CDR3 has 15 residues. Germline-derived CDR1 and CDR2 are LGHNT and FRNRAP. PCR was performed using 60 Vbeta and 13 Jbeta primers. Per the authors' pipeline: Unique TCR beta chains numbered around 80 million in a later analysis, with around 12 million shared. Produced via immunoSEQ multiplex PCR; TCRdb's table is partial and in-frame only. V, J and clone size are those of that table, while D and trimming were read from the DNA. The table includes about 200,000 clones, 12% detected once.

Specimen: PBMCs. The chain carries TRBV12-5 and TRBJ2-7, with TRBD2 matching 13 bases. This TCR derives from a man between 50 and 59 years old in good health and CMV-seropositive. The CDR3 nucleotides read TGTGCTAGTGCCGCGGGACTAGCGGGACCCTACGAGCAGTACTTC. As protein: CASAAGLAGPYEQYF.